This T cell receptor beta chain was sequenced for a study of beta chain features in type 1 diabetes. The wider study: Patients looked much like healthy donors when it came to age, gender and cell yields.

Study-wide findings and caveats: Naive, central memory and Treg TCRB repertoires seemed to resemble each other more closely in patients than they did in healthy donors. There was a possibility that cDNA sequencing over-represented cells with high TCR expression.

Purity (above 95%) was reached by all sorted populations. This clone was recorded a few times. The target antigen is unknown. The germline gene is not matched at one end of the junction; a read error may be the cause. This CDR3 contains 16 residues. CDR1 and CDR2 from the germline V gene are SSHAT and FNYEAQ (reference sequence). The authors reverse transcribed all of the isolated RNA, so sequencing captured expressed TCRB transcripts. Here immunoSEQ multiplex PCR was the method, and the copy in TCRdb shows in-frame clones only, minus some. The sample lists 150,000 to 200,000 clones, 7.5% to 9.5% occurring once.

The clonotype was recovered from a woman aged 18-29 years in good health. This rearrangement joins TRBV7-7 to TRBJ2-2; 8 nucleotides line up with TRBD2. The sequencing sample was made of central memory CD4+ T cells from blood. CDR3 sequence (DNA): TGTGCTAGCAGCCCGGGACTAGGTCGTCGCACCGGGGAGCTGTTTTTT. Protein sequence: CASSPGLGRRTGELFF.